Listed here are 28 T cell receptor beta chains from one sample, sequenced in a study of CD8 T cells in ankylosing spondylitis. TCRdb independently ran MiXCR on the 5' RACE reads; one entry per CDR3 protein. The sample holds over 450,000 distinct CDR3 sequences; approximately 12% are singletons and the top ten take around 6.8%. These TCRs' antigens remain unknown. Study-level findings and limits: In ankylosing spondylitis blood, a motif of eight highly homologous TCR beta variants appeared characteristic.

Sequenced: blood, either unsorted or a sorted T cell fraction (not recorded which). The receptor source for this set is a male donor with ankylosing spondylitis.

This clonotype occurred a few times. The chain is built from TRBV4-1 and TRBJ2-2; 14 nucleotides line up with TRBD2. Looked up from germline, CDR1 is MGHRA and CDR2 is YSYEKL. V dropped 5 bases and J dropped 0; count of bases not matched to a gene: 8. The CDR3 has 19 amino acids. The CDR3 protein is CASSERSGLAGANTGELFF. The CDR3, as DNA: TGCGCCAGCAGCGAGCGATCGGGACTAGCGGGAGCGAACACCGGGGAGCTGTTTTTT.

CDR3 coding DNA: TGTGCCATCAGTGAGTCGCTAGCGGAGACCCAGTACTTC. Translating gives CAISESLAETQYF. The chain carries TRBV10-3 and TRBJ2-5; weak D call: TRBD2 (6 bases). The germline gives CDR1 ENHRY, CDR2 SYGVKD. CDR3 length equals 13 residues. V lost 0 bases, J lost 5 bases, and 7 bases lay in between.

This clonotype was counted at least ten times. This rearrangement joins TRBV29-1 to TRBJ2-1; D is perhaps TRBD1 (6 bases). The length of the CDR3 is 13 residues. Germline V lookup: CDR1 SQVTM, CDR2 ANQGSEA. The V and J ends lost 3 bases and 8 bases respectively, with 14 bases between them. The CDR3 coding sequence is TGCAGCGTTGAGCCCACAGGGTCGGATGAGCAGTTCTTC. Translation: CSVEPTGSDEQFF.

This clonotype appeared a few times. This rearrangement joins TRBV27 to TRBJ2-5, with 11 nucleotides matching TRBD2. This CDR3 has 15 amino acids. Per the germline V gene, CDR1 is MNHEY and CDR2 is SMNVEV (reference sequence). Trimming removed 6 bases from V and 0 bases from J; junction bases left unmatched: 3. The CDR3 nucleotides read TGTGCCAGCAGGGGGGGACTAGCGGACCAAGAGACCCAGTACTTC. This codes for CASRGGLADQETQYF.

This clonotype was seen only a few times. Written as DNA, the CDR3 is TGCGCCAGCAGCTTGGCCGTACTAGCGGGCATATACAATGAGCAGTTCTTC. It is translated as CASSLAVLAGIYNEQFF. This chain joins TRBV5-1 and TRBJ2-1; 9 bases map to TRBD2. Unmatched junction bases numbered 8, after V lost 0 bases and J lost 4 bases. Germline V gene sequence: CDR1 SGHRS, CDR2 YFSETQ. This CDR3 is 17 amino acids long.

This clonotype was found a few times. The V gene is TRBV20-1, the J gene TRBJ2-1; 10 bases are a match to TRBD2. The germline CDR1 and CDR2 sequences are DFQATT and SNEGSKA (reference sequence). CDR3 length: 14 amino acids. Trimming at V came to 0 bases and at J to 5 bases, leaving 1 base not matched to a gene. Here the CDR3 reads CSARDLAGDNEQFF. The CDR3 DNA follows: TGCAGTGCTAGAGACCTAGCGGGGGACAATGAGCAGTTCTTC.

This clonotype was observed a few times. V and J are TRBV5-1 and TRBJ1-1; a weak D match, TRBD1 (6 bases). The germline CDR1 and CDR2 sequences are SGHRS and YFSETQ. Deletions cut 3 bases from V and 8 bases from J, with 17 bases between. The CDR3 has 14 amino acids. The CDR3 nucleotides read TGCGCCAGCAGCTCCCGGGACACCTCGAGCGAAGCTTTCTTT. Amino acids: CASSSRDTSSEAFF.

The sample holds many counts of this clonotype. The rearrangement links TRBV5-1 to TRBJ2-2; TRBD2 agrees at 7 bases. The CDR3 contains 16 residues. Germline V CDR1 and CDR2: SGHRS, YFSETQ. V was pared by 2 bases and J by 0 bases, with 4 bases of the junction left unmatched. CDR3 residues: CASSLLAGANTGELFF. The CDR3 DNA reads as TGCGCCAGCAGCTTATTGGCGGGAGCGAACACCGGGGAGCTGTTTTTT.

This clonotype appeared many times. The chain carries TRBV10-2 and TRBJ1-2; D ambiguous. The germline V and J ends were trimmed by 1 base and 5 bases, with 8 bases remaining between them. CDR3 size: 13 residues. Per the germline V gene, CDR1 is WSHSY and CDR2 is SAAADI. As DNA, the CDR3 is TGCGCCAGCAGTGAGTTGTCGGTATATGGCTACACCTTC. Translating it yields CASSELSVYGYTF.

The rearrangement links TRBV5-6 to TRBJ1-6; tentatively, D is TRBD1 (5 bases). Germline values: CDR1 SGHDT, CDR2 YYEEEE. There are 14 residues in the CDR3. Trimming shortened V by 1 base and J by 10 bases, and 12 bases separated the two germline ends. This CDR3 reads CASSLRGIGSPLHF. The CDR3, as DNA: TGTGCCAGCAGCTTGCGGGGGATCGGGTCACCCCTCCACTTT.

V gene TRBV2 combines with J gene TRBJ2-3, with D unclear. Per germline, CDR1 SNHLY and CDR2 FYNNEI. The V end lost 7 bases, the J end lost 1 base, and 15 bases lay between the germline ends. This CDR3 comprises 15 residues. The CDR3 region is CASTGPRSRTDTQYF. The CDR3 DNA follows: TGTGCCAGCACCGGCCCTCGGAGCCGCACAGATACGCAGTATTTT.

This chain's CDR3 is CSAQRGGNYNEQFF. CDR3 sequence (DNA): TGCAGTGCTCAGCGGGGGGGAAACTACAATGAGCAGTTCTTC. This chain uses TRBV20-1 with TRBJ2-1, with TRBD2 matching over 10 bases. The CDR3 loop spans 14 amino acids. Germline trimming cut 5 bases from V and 3 bases from J; bases unmatched to any gene: 4. Germline CDR1 DFQATT, CDR2 SNEGSKA (reference sequence).

The chain is built from TRBV5-1 and TRBJ1-6; D possibly corresponds to TRBD1 (5 bases). The germline CDR1 and CDR2 sequences are SGHRS and YFSETQ. V was cut by 4 bases and J by 7 bases, with 15 bases left in between. The CDR3 extends over 15 amino acids. The CDR3: CASSLDRAENSPLHF. The CDR3 DNA sequence: TGCGCCAGCAGCCTCGACAGAGCGGAAAATTCACCCCTCCACTTT.

This chain uses TRBV9 with TRBJ2-5; perhaps TRBD2 as D (7 bases). V gave up 3 bases and J gave up 5 bases, with 17 bases separating them. Germline V gives CDR1 SGDLS, CDR2 YYNGEE. The CDR3 is 15 residues long. The CDR3 spells CASSARGAMGETQYF. The CDR3 nucleotides read TGTGCCAGCAGCGCTCGGGGGGCGATGGGGGAGACCCAGTACTTC.

This clonotype was counted between two and nine times. The chain recombines TRBV2 with TRBJ2-5, with 8 bases fitting TRBD1. CDR1 is SNHLY, CDR2 FYNNEI, per germline. This CDR3 has 14 residues. Trimming took 8 bases from V and 1 from J; bases not matched to a gene: 6. In DNA form, the CDR3 reads TGTGCCAGCGCTAACGGACAGGGCCAAGAGACCCAGTACTTC. It translates to CASANGQGQETQYF.

This chain uses TRBV20-1 with TRBJ2-5; TRBD2 matches at 7 bases. Trimming removed 6 bases from V and 4 bases from J; junction bases left unmatched: 17. This CDR3 spans 16 amino acids. Germline CDR1 reads DFQATT; CDR2 reads SNEGSKA (reference sequence). CDR3 sequence (DNA): TGCAGTGCGGATGGGCGGGAGACTATAGTAGGAGAGACCCAGTACTTC. This translates into CSADGRETIVGETQYF.

This chain uses TRBV5-8 with TRBJ1-6; 7 bases agree with TRBD1. The CDR3 runs to 13 residues. V shed 9 bases, J shed 7 bases, and the junction held 7 bases outside the gene matches. CDR1 is SGHTS and CDR2 is YDEGEE in the germline V gene. CDR3 protein: CATVTGRNSPLHF. The DNA of the CDR3 is TGTGCCACCGTGACAGGGCGAAATTCACCCCTCCACTTT.

The V and J genes are TRBV29-1 and TRBJ1-1, with unresolved D. The V end was cut by 0 bases, the J end by 5 bases, with 13 bases between. The V gene's germline CDR1 is SQVTM and CDR2 ANQGSEA. This CDR3 contains 14 residues. CDR3 amino acids: CSVEDRGMGTEAFF. The CDR3 DNA reads TGCAGCGTTGAAGATCGTGGTATGGGGACTGAAGCTTTCTTT.

There are a few counts of this clonotype. CDR3 DNA sequence: TGCGCCAGCAGCCCCACAGGGGGCGGAGATACGCAGTATTTT. It specifies CASSPTGGGDTQYF. The V gene is TRBV5-1, the J gene TRBJ2-3; TRBD1 agrees at 9 bases. Trimming cost V 4 bases and J 5 bases; bases outside gene matches: 5. Germline V lookup: CDR1 SGHRS, CDR2 YFSETQ. The CDR3 runs 14 residues.

The V gene is TRBV5-1, the J gene TRBJ2-3, with TRBD2 matching 7 bases. Germline V gene data show CDR1 as SGHRS and CDR2 as YFSETQ. The CDR3 sequence is 17 residues long. V shed 7 bases and J 8 bases; nucleotides not matched to a gene: 22. CDR3 in DNA: TGCGCCAGCTCTGGGGTGGAGGGCGCGGGAGAAGTTGGTACGCAGTATTTT. Its protein is CASSGVEGAGEVGTQYF.

The chain combines TRBV3-1 with TRBJ1-1; D call uncertain. Between the trimmed V and J ends, which lost 2 bases and 4 bases, there was a span of 14 bases. The CDR3 runs 15 residues. CDR1 is LGHDT and CDR2 is YNNKEL in the germline V gene (reference sequence). For the CDR3, the DNA is TGTGCCAGCAGCCAAAGGTTCAACCTGGGCACTGAAGCTTTCTTT. It specifies CASSQRFNLGTEAFF.

This clonotype came up a few times. CDR3 residues: CASSRKDRGNEKLFF. CDR3 sequence (DNA): TGTGCCAGCAGCCGCAAGGACAGGGGAAATGAAAAACTGTTTTTT. V gene TRBV4-2 combines with J gene TRBJ1-4, with 9 bases identical to TRBD1. Germline V lookup: CDR1 LGHNA, CDR2 YNFKEQ. This CDR3 has 15 residues. The trim removed 4 bases at V and 5 bases at J, leaving 5 bases unmatched.

V and J are TRBV5-1 and TRBJ1-1; possible D gene TRBD1, 5 bases. Trimming left V 0 bases short and J 10 bases short, with 19 bases between. The CDR3 spans 15 residues. Germline CDR1 reads SGHRS; CDR2 reads YFSETQ. The CDR3 nucleotides are TGCGCCAGCAGCTTGGTGCTGAACACTGATCAGGGAGCTTTCTTT. As protein: CASSLVLNTDQGAFF.

This clonotype was counted between two and nine times. V is TRBV11-1 and J is TRBJ2-1; weak D call: TRBD1 (6 bases). Between the trimmed V and J ends, which lost 4 bases and 1 base, there was a span of 20 bases. The CDR3 has 18 residues. CDR1 is SGHAT, CDR2 FQDESV, per germline (reference sequence). CDR3 residues: CASSSIRTAFASYNEQFF. CDR3 bases: TGTGCCAGCAGCTCCATACGGACAGCCTTTGCTTCCTACAATGAGCAGTTCTTC.

The chain combines TRBV5-1 with TRBJ1-5, with no clear D. Germline V gene sequence: CDR1 SGHRS, CDR2 YFSETQ. The CDR3 has 15 amino acids. V was cut by 3 bases and J by 0 bases, with 10 bases left in between. CDR3 residues: CASSSSFGSNQPQHF. CDR3 DNA: TGCGCCAGCAGCTCCTCCTTCGGTAGCAATCAGCCCCAGCATTTT.

This clonotype was seen a single time. This chain connects TRBV20-1 to TRBJ2-3; D gene uncertain. Germline values: CDR1 DFQATT, CDR2 SNEGSKA (reference sequence). V lost 1 base and J lost 1, with 9 bases in between. This CDR3 comprises 14 residues. Here the CDR3 reads CSARVNGRTDTQYF. CDR3 sequence (DNA): TGCAGTGCTAGAGTGAACGGGCGCACAGATACGCAGTATTTT.

The rearrangement joins TRBV12-3 or TRBV12-4 to TRBJ2-1; D tentatively fits TRBD1 or TRBD2 (5 bases each). This CDR3 spans 15 amino acids. Trimming took 0 bases from V and 6 from J, leaving 12 bases between them. CDR3 sequence (DNA): TGTGCCAGCAGTTTAGCTTTGGGGGAACGCAATGAGCAGTTCTTC. Residues: CASSLALGERNEQFF.

V is TRBV29-1 and J is TRBJ1-3; 8 positions match TRBD1. J gave up 0 bases and V 6 bases, and 7 bases lay outside the gene matches. The CDR3 is made up of 15 amino acids. The germline CDR1 and CDR2 sequences are SQVTM and ANQGSEA. This CDR3 is CSVSRGHLSGNTIYF. In DNA, the CDR3 is TGCAGCGTGTCCAGGGGGCACCTCTCTGGAAACACCATATATTTT.